This T cell receptor beta chain was recovered during a study of cytomegalovirus exposure and HLA in healthy donors. On the study more broadly: An analysis done earlier identified almost 120 million unique TCR beta sequences from about 180 million T cells. Study-wide findings and caveats: Cytomegalovirus association was assigned to around 150 TCR beta chains. Among the CMV-associated chains, three were confirmed in vitro as specific for CMV antigens. One variant, a missense change in DCLRE1C, was linked in a later analysis to TCR beta V- and J-gene trimming.

PCR primers comprised 60 Vbeta and 13 Jbeta primers. Method: immunoSEQ multiplex PCR; TCRdb's copy keeps in-frame clones and lacks some. The sample holds approximately 120,000 clones. With regard to this clone: Its cognate antigen is unknown.

Input material: PBMCs. The sequence was obtained from a middle-aged man in good health and CMV-seronegative.

The CDR3 nucleotides are TGTGCCTGGAGTGTATCGGGAGTCTCTGGAAACACCATATATTTT. Protein product: CAWSVSGVSGNTIYF. The chain has TRBV30 and TRBJ1-3; no definite D call. The CDR3 is made up of 15 amino acids. The germline V gene has CDR1 GTSNPN and CDR2 SVGIG (reference sequence). The germline V and J ends were trimmed by 0 bases and 0 bases, with 9 bases remaining between them.